The rows below give T cell receptor beta chains drawn from one sample of a study of T cell repertoires in cytomegalovirus infection. TCRdb reprocessed the reads with MiXCR, giving one entry per CDR3 protein. Of 750,000 to 900,000 distinct CDR3 sequences listed, roughly 29% are singletons. Their specific antigens are unknown. The specimen was cultured CD8+ T cells from PBMCs, collected from culture after CMV antigen stimulation. The receptors were sampled from a human donor in good health (CMV status not recorded). Some clones in this sample may be carry-over from other donors' samples. CDR3s include the opening cysteine and the closing phenylalanine or tryptophan.

TRBV9	TRBJ2-3	CASSVGRTDTQYF
TRBV5-5	TRBJ2-7	CASSDPGTDPFEQYF
TRBV7-6	TRBJ2-2	CASSLADPDPGELFF
TRBV27	TRBJ2-1	CASSRTSARNEQFF
TRBV6-1	TRBJ2-7	CASSANEQYF
TRBV4-2	TRBJ2-1	CASSQGLAVSSYNEQFF
TRBV20-1	TRBJ1-2	CSAFPSRASGYTF
TRBV7-4	TRBJ1-1	CASSPVSVSLGNTEAFF
TRBV3-1	TRBJ1-5	CASSQERWGSNQPQHF
TRBV24-1	TRBJ2-5	CATSDKQKKETQYF
TRBV27	TRBJ1-6	CASSRTGGYYNSPLHF
TRBV12-3/TRBV12-4	TRBJ2-1	CASSSPWTSGEVNEQFF
TRBV19	TRBJ2-1	CASSPARVHEQFF
TRBV12-3/TRBV12-4	TRBJ1-2	CASSLEGGQGMGYTF
TRBV14	TRBJ2-7	CASSFLPHEQYF
TRBV2	TRBJ1-5	CASSEAYGAGLQPQHF
TRBV2	TRBJ2-1	CASSEIPELAGVRDEQFF
TRBV7-2	TRBJ1-1	CASSLLNMNTEAFF
TRBV4-1	TRBJ2-3	CASSQEGGSGTDTQYF
TRBV6-6	TRBJ2-7	CASSAQGEGPSYEQYF
TRBV6-1	TRBJ2-5	CASSATSSIGETQYF
TRBV4-1	TRBJ2-2	CASSQERKGELFF
TRBV11-3	TRBJ1-1	CASSLYFGTEAFF
TRBV6-5	TRBJ1-5	CASTHGSNQPQHF
TRBV27	TRBJ2-2	CASSFLTGELFF
TRBV13	TRBJ2-3	CASSPRDRESYSTDTQYF
TRBV15	TRBJ2-2	CATSRGRQTTGELFF